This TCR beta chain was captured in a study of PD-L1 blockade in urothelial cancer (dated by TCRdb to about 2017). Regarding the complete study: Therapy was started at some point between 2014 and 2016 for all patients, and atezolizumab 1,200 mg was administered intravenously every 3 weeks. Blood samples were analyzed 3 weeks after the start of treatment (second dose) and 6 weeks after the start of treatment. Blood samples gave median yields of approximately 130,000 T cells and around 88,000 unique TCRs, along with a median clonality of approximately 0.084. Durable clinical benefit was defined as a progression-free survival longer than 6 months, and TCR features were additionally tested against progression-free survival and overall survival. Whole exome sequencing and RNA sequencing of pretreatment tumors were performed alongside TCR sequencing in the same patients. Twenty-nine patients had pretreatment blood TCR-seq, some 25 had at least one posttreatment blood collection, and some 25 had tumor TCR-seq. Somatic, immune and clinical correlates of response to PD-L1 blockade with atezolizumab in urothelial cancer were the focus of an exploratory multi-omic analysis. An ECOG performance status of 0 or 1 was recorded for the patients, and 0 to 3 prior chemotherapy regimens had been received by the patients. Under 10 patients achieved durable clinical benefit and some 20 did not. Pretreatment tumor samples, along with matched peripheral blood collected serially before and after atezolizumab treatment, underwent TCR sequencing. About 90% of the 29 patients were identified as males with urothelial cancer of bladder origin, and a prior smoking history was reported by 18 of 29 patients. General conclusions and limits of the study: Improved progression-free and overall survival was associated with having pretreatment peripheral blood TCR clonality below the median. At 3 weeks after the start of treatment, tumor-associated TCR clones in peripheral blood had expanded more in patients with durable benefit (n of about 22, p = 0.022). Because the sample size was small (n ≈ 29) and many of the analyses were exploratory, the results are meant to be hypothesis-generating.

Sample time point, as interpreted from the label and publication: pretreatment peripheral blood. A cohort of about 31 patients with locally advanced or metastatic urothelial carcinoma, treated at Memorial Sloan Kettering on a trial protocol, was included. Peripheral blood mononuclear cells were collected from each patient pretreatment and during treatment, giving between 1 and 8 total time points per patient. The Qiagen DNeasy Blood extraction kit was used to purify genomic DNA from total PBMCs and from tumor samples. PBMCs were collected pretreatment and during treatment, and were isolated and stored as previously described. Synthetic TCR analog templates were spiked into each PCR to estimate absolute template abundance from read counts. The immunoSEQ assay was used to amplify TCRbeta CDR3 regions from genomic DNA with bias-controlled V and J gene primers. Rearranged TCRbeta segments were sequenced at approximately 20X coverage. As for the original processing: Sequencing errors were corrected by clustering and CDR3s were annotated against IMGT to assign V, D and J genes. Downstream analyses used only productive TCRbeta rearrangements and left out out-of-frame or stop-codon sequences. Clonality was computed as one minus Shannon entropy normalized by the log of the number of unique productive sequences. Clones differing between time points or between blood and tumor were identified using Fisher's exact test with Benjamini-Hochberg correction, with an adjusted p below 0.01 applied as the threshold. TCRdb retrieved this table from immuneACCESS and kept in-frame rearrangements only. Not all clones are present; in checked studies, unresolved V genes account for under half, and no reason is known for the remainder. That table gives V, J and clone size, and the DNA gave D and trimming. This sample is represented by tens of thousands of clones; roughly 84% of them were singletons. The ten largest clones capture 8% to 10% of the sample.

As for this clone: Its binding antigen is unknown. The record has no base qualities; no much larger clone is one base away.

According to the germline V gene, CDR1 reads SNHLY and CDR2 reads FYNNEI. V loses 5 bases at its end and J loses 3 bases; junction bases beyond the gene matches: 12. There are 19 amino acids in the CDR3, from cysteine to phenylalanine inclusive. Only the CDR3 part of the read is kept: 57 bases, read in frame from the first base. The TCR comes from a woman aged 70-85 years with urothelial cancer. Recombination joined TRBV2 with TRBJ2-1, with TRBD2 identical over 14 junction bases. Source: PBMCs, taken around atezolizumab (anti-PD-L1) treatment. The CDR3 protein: CASSPMTSGGANFYNEQFF. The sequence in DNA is TGTGCCAGCAGTCCAATGACTAGCGGGGGGGCCAACTTCTACAATGAGCAGTTCTTC.